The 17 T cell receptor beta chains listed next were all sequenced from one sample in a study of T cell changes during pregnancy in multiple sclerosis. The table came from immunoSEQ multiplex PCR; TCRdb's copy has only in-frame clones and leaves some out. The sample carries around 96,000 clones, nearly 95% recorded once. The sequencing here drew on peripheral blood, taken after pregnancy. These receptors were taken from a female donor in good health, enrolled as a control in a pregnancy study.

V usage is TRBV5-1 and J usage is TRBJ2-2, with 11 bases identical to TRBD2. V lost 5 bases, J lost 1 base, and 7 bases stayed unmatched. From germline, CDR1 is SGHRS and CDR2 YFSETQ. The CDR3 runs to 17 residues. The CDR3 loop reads CASRGLAGGVNTGELFF. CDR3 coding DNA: TGCGCCAGCAGAGGGCTAGCGGGAGGAGTGAACACCGGGGAGCTGTTTTTT.

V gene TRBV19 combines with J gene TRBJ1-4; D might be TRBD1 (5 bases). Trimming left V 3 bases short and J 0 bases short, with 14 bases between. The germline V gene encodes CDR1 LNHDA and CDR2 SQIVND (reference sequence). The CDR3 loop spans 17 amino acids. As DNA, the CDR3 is TGTGCCAGTAGTATCTCCCACGGAGGGGCAACTAATGAAAAACTGTTTTTT. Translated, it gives CASSISHGGATNEKLFF.

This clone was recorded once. CDR3 amino acids: CATRDTNTGELFF. The CDR3 DNA follows: TGTGCCACCCGGGACACCAACACCGGGGAGCTGTTTTTT. V is TRBV25-1 and J is TRBJ2-2, with a tentative D call TRBD1 (6 bases). V was cut by 10 bases and J by 2 bases, with 11 bases left in between. The CDR3 is made up of 13 amino acids. Germline CDR1 reads MGHDK; CDR2 reads SYGVNS.

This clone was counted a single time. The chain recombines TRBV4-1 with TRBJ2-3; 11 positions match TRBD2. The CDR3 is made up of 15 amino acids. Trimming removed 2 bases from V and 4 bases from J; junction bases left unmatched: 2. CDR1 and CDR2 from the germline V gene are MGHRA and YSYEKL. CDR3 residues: CASSQPSGRPDTQYF. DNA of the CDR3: TGCGCCAGCAGCCAACCTAGCGGGAGGCCAGATACGCAGTATTTT.

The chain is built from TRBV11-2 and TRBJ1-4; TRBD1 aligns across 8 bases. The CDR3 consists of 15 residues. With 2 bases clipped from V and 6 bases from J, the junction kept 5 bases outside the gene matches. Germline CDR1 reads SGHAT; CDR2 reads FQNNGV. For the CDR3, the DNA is TGTGCCAGCAGCTTATATCAGGGGGCATATGAAAAACTGTTTTTT. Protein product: CASSLYQGAYEKLFF.

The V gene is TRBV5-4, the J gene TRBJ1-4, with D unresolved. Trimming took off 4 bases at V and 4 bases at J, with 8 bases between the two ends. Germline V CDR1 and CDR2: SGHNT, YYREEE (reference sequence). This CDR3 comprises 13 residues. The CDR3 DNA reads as TGTGCCAGCAGCCCACAAATTAATGAAAAACTGTTTTTT. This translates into CASSPQINEKLFF.

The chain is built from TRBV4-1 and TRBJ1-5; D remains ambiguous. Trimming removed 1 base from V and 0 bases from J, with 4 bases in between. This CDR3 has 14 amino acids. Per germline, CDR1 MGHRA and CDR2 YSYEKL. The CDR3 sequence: CASSQVFSNQPQHF. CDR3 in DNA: TGCGCCAGCAGCCAAGTCTTTAGCAATCAGCCCCAGCATTTT.

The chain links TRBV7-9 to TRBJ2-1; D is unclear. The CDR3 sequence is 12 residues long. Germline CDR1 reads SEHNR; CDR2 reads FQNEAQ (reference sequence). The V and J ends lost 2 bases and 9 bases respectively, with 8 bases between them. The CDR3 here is CASSLNSGEQFF. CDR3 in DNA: TGTGCCAGCAGCTTAAACTCCGGTGAGCAGTTCTTC. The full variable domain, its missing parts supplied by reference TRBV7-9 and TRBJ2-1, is DTGVSQNPRHKITKRGQNVTFRCDPISEHNRLYWYRQTLGQGPEFLTYFQNEAQLEKSRLLSDRFSAERPKGSFSTLEIQRTEQGDSAMYLCASSLNSGEQFFGPGTRLTVL.

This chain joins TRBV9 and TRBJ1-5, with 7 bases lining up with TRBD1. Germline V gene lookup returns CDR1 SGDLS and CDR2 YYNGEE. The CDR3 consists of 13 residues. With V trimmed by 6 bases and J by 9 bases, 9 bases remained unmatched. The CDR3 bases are TGTGCCAGCACCAGGGGGGCTTGGGGGCCCCAGCATTTT. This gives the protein CASTRGAWGPQHF.

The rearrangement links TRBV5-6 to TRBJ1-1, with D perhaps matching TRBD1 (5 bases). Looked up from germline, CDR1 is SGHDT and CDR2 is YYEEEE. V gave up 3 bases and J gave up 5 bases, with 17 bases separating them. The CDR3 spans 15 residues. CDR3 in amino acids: CASSWRGPRQTEAFF. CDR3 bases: TGTGCCAGCAGCTGGCGGGGCCCGAGGCAGACTGAAGCTTTCTTT.

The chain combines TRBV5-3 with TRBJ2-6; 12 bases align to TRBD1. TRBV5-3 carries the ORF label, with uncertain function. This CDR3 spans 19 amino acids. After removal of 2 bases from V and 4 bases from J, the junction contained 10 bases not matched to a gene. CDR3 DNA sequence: TGTGCCAGAAGCTTACTCCGGGACAGGGGGCTCGTAGGGGCCAACGTCCTGACTTTC. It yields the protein CARSLLRDRGLVGANVLTF.

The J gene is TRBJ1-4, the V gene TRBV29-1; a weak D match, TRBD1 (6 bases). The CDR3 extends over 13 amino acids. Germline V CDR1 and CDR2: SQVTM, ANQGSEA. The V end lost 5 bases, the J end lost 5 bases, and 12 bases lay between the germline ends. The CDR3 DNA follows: TGCAGCGTTTCGGACAGCCGGAATGAAAAACTGTTTTTT. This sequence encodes CSVSDSRNEKLFF.

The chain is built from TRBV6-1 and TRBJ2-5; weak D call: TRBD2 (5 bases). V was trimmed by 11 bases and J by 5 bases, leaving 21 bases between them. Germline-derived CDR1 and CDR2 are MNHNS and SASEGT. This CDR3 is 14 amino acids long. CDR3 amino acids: CACWMLASWETQYF. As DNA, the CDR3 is TGTGCCTGTTGGATGCTAGCTAGTTGGGAGACCCAGTACTTC.

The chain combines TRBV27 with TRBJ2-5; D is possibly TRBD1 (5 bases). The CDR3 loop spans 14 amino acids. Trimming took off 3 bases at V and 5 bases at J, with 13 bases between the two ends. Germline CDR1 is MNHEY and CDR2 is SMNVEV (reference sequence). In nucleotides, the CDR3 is TGTGCCAGCAGTTTTACAGGCAGAGCGGAGACCCAGTACTTC. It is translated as CASSFTGRAETQYF.

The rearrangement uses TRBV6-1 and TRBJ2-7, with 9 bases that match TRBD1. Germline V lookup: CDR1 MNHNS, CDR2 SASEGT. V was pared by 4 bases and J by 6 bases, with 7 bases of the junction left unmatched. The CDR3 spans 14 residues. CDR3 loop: CASSVTGQGSEQYF. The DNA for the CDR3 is TGTGCCAGCAGTGTAACGGGACAGGGCTCCGAGCAGTACTTC.

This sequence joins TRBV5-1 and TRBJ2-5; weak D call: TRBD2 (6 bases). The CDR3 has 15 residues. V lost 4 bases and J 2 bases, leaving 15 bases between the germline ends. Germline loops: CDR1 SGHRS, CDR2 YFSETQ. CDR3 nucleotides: TGCGCCAGCAGCCCACTGATGGGAGGACAAGAGACCCAGTACTTC. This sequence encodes CASSPLMGGQETQYF.

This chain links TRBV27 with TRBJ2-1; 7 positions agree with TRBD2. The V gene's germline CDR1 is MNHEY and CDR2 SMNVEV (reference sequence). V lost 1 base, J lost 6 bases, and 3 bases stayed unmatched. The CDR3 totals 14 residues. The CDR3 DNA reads TGTGCCAGCAGTTTATTGGGCGGGAGCAATGAGCAGTTCTTC. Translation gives CASSLLGGSNEQFF.